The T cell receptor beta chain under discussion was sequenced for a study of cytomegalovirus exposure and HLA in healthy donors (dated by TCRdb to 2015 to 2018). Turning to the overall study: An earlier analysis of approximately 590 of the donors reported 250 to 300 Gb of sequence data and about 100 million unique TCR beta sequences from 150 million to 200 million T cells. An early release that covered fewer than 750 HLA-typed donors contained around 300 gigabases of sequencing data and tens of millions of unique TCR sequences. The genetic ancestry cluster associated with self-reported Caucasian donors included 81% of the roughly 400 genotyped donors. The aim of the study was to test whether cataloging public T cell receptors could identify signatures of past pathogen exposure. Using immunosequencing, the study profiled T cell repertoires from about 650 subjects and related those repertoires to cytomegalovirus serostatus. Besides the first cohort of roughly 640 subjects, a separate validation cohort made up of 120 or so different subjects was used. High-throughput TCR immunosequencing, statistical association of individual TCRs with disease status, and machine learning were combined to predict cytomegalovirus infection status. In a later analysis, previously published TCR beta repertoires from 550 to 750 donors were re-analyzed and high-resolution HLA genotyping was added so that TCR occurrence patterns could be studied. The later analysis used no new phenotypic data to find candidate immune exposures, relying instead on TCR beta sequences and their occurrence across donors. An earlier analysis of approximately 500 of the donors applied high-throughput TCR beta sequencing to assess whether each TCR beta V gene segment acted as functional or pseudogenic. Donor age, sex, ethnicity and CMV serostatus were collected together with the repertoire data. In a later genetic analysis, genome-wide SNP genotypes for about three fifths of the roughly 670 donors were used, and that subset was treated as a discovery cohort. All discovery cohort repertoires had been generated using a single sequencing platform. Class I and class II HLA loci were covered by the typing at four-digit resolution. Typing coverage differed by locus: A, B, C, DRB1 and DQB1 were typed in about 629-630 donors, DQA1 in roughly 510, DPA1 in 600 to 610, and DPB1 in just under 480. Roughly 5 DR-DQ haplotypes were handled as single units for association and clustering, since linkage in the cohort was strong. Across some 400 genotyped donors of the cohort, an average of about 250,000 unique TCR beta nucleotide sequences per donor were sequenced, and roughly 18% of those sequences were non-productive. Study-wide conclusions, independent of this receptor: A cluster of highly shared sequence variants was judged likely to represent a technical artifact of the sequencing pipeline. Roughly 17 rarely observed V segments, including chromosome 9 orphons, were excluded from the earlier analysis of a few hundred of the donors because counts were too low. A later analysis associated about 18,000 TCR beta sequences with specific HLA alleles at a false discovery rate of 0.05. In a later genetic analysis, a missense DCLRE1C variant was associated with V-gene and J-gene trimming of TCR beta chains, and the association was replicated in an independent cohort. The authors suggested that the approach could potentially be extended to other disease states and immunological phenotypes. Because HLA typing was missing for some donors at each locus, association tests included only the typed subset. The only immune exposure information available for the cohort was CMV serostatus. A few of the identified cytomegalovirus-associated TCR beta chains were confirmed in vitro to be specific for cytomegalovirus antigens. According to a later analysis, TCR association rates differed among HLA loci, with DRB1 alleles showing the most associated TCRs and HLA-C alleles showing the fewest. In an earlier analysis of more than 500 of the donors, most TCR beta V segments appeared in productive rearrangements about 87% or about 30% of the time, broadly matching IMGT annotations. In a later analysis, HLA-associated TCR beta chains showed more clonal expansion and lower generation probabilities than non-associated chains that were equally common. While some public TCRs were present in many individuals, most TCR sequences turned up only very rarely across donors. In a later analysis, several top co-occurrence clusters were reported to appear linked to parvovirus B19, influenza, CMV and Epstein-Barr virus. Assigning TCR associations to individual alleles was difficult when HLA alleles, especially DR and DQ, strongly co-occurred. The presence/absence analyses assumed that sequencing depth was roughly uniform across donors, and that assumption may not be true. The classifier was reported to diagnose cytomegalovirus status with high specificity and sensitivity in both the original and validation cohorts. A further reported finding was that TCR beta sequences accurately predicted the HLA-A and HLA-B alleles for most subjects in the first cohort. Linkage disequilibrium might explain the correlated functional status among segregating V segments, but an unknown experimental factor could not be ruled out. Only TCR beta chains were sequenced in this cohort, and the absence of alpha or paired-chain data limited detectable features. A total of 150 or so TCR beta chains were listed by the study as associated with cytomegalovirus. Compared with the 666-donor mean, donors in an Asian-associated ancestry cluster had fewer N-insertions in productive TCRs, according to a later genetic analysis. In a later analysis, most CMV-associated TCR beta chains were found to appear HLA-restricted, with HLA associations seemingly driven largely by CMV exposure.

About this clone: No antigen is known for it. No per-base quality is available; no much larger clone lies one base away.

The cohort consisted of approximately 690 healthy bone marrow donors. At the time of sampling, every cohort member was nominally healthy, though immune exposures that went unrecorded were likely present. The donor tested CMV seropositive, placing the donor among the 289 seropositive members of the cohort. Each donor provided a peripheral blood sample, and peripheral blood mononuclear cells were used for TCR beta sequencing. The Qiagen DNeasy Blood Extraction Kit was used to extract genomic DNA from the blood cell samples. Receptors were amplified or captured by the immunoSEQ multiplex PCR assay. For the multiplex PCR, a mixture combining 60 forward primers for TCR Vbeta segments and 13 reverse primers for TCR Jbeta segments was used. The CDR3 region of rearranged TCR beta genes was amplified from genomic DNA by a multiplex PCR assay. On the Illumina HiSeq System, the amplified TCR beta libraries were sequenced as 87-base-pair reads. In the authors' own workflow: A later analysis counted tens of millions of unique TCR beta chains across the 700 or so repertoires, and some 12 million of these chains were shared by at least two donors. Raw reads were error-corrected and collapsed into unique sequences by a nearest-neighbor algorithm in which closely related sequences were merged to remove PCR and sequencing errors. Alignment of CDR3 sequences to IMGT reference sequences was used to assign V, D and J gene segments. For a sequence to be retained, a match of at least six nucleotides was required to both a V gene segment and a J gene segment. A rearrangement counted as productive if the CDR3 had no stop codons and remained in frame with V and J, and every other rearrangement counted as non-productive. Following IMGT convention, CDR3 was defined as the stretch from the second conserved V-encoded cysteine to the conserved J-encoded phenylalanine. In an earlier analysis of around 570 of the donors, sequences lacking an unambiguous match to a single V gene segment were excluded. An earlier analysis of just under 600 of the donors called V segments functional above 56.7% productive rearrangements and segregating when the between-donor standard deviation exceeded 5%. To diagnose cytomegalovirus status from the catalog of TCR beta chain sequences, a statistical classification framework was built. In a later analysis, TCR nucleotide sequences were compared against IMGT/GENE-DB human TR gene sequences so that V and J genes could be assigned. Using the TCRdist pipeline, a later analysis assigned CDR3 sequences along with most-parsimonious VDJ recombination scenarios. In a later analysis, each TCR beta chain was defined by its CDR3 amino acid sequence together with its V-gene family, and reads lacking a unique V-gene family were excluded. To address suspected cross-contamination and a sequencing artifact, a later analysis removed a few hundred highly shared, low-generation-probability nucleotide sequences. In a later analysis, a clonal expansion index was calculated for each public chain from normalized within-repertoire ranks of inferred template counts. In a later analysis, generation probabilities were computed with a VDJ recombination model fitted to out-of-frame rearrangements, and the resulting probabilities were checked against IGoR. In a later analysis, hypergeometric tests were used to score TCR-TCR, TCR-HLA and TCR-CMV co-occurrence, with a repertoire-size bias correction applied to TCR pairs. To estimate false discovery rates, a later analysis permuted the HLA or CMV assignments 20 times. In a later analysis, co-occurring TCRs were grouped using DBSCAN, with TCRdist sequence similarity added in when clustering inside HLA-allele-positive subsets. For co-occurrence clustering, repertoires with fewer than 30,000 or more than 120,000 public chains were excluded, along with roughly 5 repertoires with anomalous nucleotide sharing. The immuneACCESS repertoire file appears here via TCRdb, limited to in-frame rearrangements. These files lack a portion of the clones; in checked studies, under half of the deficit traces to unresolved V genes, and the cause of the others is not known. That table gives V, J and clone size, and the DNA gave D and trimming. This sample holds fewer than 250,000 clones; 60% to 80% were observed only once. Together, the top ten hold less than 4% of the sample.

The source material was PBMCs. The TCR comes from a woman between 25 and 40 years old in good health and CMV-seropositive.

CDR3 loop: CASSQWTGGKIYGYTF. The DNA sequence is given as TGTGCCAGCAGTCAATGGACAGGGGGCAAGATCTATGGCTACACCTTC. The chain employs TRBV28 and TRBJ1-2; 11 of the junction bases match TRBD1. The CDR3 sequence holds 16 residues, the cysteine and phenylalanine included. This entry keeps only the CDR3 DNA: 48 bases, framed from base 1. The germline V gene specifies MDHEN as CDR1 and SYDVKM as CDR2. Trimming removed 5 bases from V and 4 bases from J; the gene matches leave 9 bases unexplained.